This TCR beta chain was sequenced in a study of CD8 T cells in Susac syndrome. Sequencing of TCR beta, carried out with a high-throughput approach, was applied to CD8+ and CD4+ T cells from the blood. Germline values: CDR1 MNHNS, CDR2 SASEGT. The CDR3 is 16 residues long. V was clipped by 5 bases and J by 2 bases, with 15 bases between them. An amount of RNA that ranged from 0.5 to 1 ug was reverse transcribed with random hexamers. TCRdb used MiXCR to reprocess the immunoSEQ multiplex PCR reads, holding one entry per CDR3 protein. The sample contains roughly 330,000 distinct CDR3 sequences, about 90% of which appear only once.

The chain carries TRBV6-1 and TRBJ2-2; D unclear. The source of this sequence is a human donor with multiple sclerosis. Sequenced input: CD4+ T cells from PBMCs. CDR3 region: CASSLSSRLNTGELFF. DNA for the CDR3: TGTGCCAGCAGTCTTTCATCCAGACTTAACACCGGGGAGCTGTTTTTT.